This entry features one TCR beta chain sequence. What it binds is unknown. The data originate from a study of shared clonotypes between healthy human individuals. Overall study: The study enrolled a couple of women and a few men aged 18 to 49. General study points: Clonotype sharing among donors likely depends on sequencing depth. Generation of non-shared clonotypes was less probable than generation of clonotypes shared by all four donors.

This table comes from immunoSEQ multiplex PCR, and its TCRdb copy is limited to in-frame clones, with some not included. The table includes around 1.9 million clones, over 85% detected once. Terminally differentiated effector memory CD45RA+ cells were excluded from the naive CD8 cells, which were CD45RO-negative and positively selected for CCR7. The J segment lost 4 bases and the V segment lost 5 bases, leaving 7 bases of the junction unmatched. The germline gives CDR1 SGHAT, CDR2 FQDESV (reference sequence). The CDR3 loop spans 16 amino acids. The chain recombines TRBV11-1 with TRBJ1-3; 11 positions match TRBD1. Sequenced material: naive CD8+ T cells from PBMCs. This sequence originates from a man in his late teens or twenties in good health. Some clones in this sample may be carry-over from other donors' samples. CDR3 in amino acids: CASSPGQGAIGNTIYF. The CDR3 DNA sequence: TGTGCCAGCAGCCCCGGACAGGGGGCGATCGGAAACACCATATATTTT.